The 2 T cell receptor beta chains below were found in one sample sequenced in a study of long-term antiretroviral therapy in people with HIV. A v3.0 immunoSEQ assay was performed at survey level. Assay: immunoSEQ multiplex PCR; the TCRdb copy retains only in-frame clones and omits some. The data hold roughly 38,000 clones, with roughly four fifths observed a single time. This specimen was unsorted PBMCs, taken 0.3 years after starting antiretroviral therapy. The source of these receptors is a man aged 18 to 30 with HIV.

This sequence joins TRBV28 and TRBJ2-2; 12 bases agree with TRBD2. V shed 3 bases, J shed 5 bases, and the junction held 7 bases outside the gene matches. CDR3 length: 17 residues. The germline CDR1 and CDR2 sequences are MDHEN and SYDVKM. The CDR3 DNA reads TGTGCCAGCAGTTTCCCTAGCGGGAGGGCCGGGACCGGGGAGCTGTTTTTT. Translated, it gives CASSFPSGRAGTGELFF.

This clone came up a few times. This sequence joins TRBV10-3 and TRBJ2-7; TRBD1 aligns across 9 bases. CDR3 length: 17 residues. The V and J ends lost 7 bases and 0 bases, in that order; junction bases with no gene match: 13. The V gene's germline CDR1 is ENHRY and CDR2 SYGVKD. This chain's CDR3 is CAIKAPGQGDHSYEQYF. Written as DNA, the CDR3 is TGTGCCATCAAGGCGCCGGGACAGGGAGATCACTCCTACGAGCAGTACTTC.